Below, one T cell receptor (beta chain) is given with its context. The source material, RNA transcripts, was used to amplify TCR beta CDR3 regions. RT-PCR in the first round (using the HTBI primer set) targeted the TCR CDR3. TCRdb re-analysed the multiplex PCR reads in MiXCR, keeping a single row per CDR3 protein. This table holds approximately 640,000 distinct CDR3 sequences, 45% found once. V lost 2 bases, J lost 3 bases, and 6 bases stayed unmatched. CDR1 and CDR2 from the germline V gene are SGHTA and FQGTGA. The CDR3 sequence is 16 residues long. The record originates from a study of T cells in Graves' hyperthyroidism and ophthalmopathy.

The source is an adult man with Graves' disease, either hyperthyroidism or ophthalmopathy (not recorded which). Material: peripheral blood or thyroid tissue (not recorded which). The rearrangement joins TRBV7-3 to TRBJ1-3; 8 positions agree with TRBD1. CDR3 nucleotide sequence: TGTGCCAGCAGCTTATACGGGACAGGTTATGGAAACACCATATATTTT. Translated: CASSLYGTGYGNTIYF. The entire variable domain, with the rest obtained from reference TRBV7-3 and TRBJ1-3, is as follows: GAGVSQTPSNKVTEKGKYVELRCDPISGHTALYWYRQSLGQGPEFLIYFQGTGAADDSGLPNDRFFAVRPEGSVSTLKIQRTERGDSAVYLCASSLYGTGYGNTIYFGEGSWLTVV.